Below, 18 T cell receptor beta chains from the same sample are listed, as sequenced in a study of blood T cell repertoires in COVID-19. The data were produced by immunoSEQ multiplex PCR, yet TCRdb's version contains in-frame clones alone and is incomplete. The sample has some 250,000 clones; approximately 83% are singletons. Sequencing was done on a sample of peripheral blood. The receptors derive from a woman in her 30s who had recovered from COVID-19.

The V call is TRBV20-1, the J call TRBJ2-1; no clear D. Germline assignment: CDR1 DFQATT and CDR2 SNEGSKA (reference sequence). Trimming pared 2 bases from V and 5 bases from J, leaving 4 bases between. The CDR3 consists of 11 residues. CDR3 nucleotide sequence: TGCAGTGCTAGATCCAACAATGAGCAGTTCTTC. Protein: CSARSNNEQFF.

This clone occurred a few times. V is TRBV28 and J is TRBJ1-4; no firm D call. This CDR3 comprises 17 residues. The V gene lost 7 bases and the J gene lost 7 bases, with 25 bases spanning the gap. Germline V gene sequence: CDR1 MDHEN, CDR2 SYDVKM. The CDR3 DNA follows: TGTGCCAGCACTCTTACGTCCAGGTTCGGTGTTGTTGAAAAACTGTTTTTT. Its translation is CASTLTSRFGVVEKLFF.

This chain uses TRBV7-2 with TRBJ2-1; weak D call: TRBD1 (6 bases). The CDR3 is 14 residues long. In germline, CDR1 is SGHTA, CDR2 FQGNSA. The V and J ends lost 5 bases and 4 bases respectively, with 12 bases between them. This CDR3 is CASSLGTPYNEQFF. In DNA form, the CDR3 reads TGTGCCAGCAGCCTCGGGACACCTTACAATGAGCAGTTCTTC.

The V and J genes are TRBV4-3 and TRBJ2-2; 7 nucleotides agree with TRBD2. J was trimmed by 1 base and V by 0 bases; bases with no gene match: 5. This CDR3 is built from 17 residues. The germline V gene has CDR1 LGHNA and CDR2 YSLEER. The CDR3 DNA reads TGCGCCAGCAGCCAAGATCTGGGGGGGGAGAACACCGGGGAGCTGTTTTTT. Residues: CASSQDLGGENTGELFF.

The chain links TRBV3-1 (or the pseudogene TRBV3-2) to TRBJ1-2; no definite D call. Germline V gene data show CDR1 as LGHDT and CDR2 as YNNKEL (reference sequence). This CDR3 is built from 14 residues. Trimming removed 1 base at V and 5 bases at J, with 11 bases between. The CDR3 is CASSQGGGLYGYTF. The CDR3 DNA sequence: TGTGCCAGCAGCCAAGGAGGAGGGTTATATGGCTACACCTTC.

The genes are TRBV5-1 and TRBJ1-4, with D possibly being TRBD1 (5 bases). V lost 4 bases and J 5 bases, leaving 15 bases between the germline ends. The CDR3 runs 15 residues. Looked up from germline, CDR1 is SGHRS and CDR2 is YFSETQ. The CDR3 region has the DNA TGCGCCAGCAGCGAGGAAGGGGCCTCAAATGAAAAACTGTTTTTT. Residues: CASSEEGASNEKLFF.

The chain is built from TRBV12-3 or TRBV12-4 and TRBJ2-1; no clear D gene. This CDR3 region has 13 residues. V was shortened by 3 bases and J by 3 bases, with 6 bases between the two germline ends. The DNA for the CDR3 is TGTGCCAGCAGTTTGGAGAGCTACAATGAGCAGTTCTTC. As protein: CASSLESYNEQFF.

The gene calls are TRBV7-2 and TRBJ2-6; D remains unclear. This CDR3 is 15 amino acids long. Looked up from germline, CDR1 is SGHTA and CDR2 is FQGNSA. Deletions cut 1 base from V and 4 bases from J, with 8 bases between. The CDR3 is CASSLDSYGANVLTF. The CDR3 DNA follows: TGTGCCAGCAGCTTAGACAGCTACGGGGCCAACGTCCTGACTTTC.

This sequence joins TRBV27 and TRBJ2-1, with a possible D match to TRBD2 (6 bases). Trimming left V 2 bases short and J 4 bases short, with 6 bases between. The CDR3 totals 13 residues. Germline CDR1 reads MNHEY; CDR2 reads SMNVEV (reference sequence). The CDR3 bases are TGTGCCAGCAGTTTAGCGGGGTACAATGAGCAGTTCTTC. Protein product: CASSLAGYNEQFF.

The V call is TRBV7-9, the J call TRBJ2-1; D unclear. V was clipped by 5 bases and J by 0 bases, with 5 bases between them. Per germline, CDR1 SEHNR and CDR2 FQNEAQ (reference sequence). The CDR3 covers 13 residues. Here the CDR3 reads CASSPRSYNEQFF. The DNA of the CDR3 is TGTGCCAGCAGCCCTCGCTCCTACAATGAGCAGTTCTTC.

The V gene is TRBV6-4, the J gene TRBJ2-5; 13 bases align to TRBD2. The germline gives CDR1 MRHNA, CDR2 SNTAGT. Unmatched junction bases numbered 0, after V lost 6 bases and J lost 5 bases. The CDR3 spans 13 residues. Here the CDR3 reads CASRTSGGETQYF. DNA for the CDR3: TGTGCCAGCAGGACTAGCGGGGGGGAGACCCAGTACTTC.

The rearrangement links TRBV7-9 to TRBJ1-2; the match to TRBD1 covers 7 bases. The CDR3 contains 15 residues. Unmatched junction bases numbered 8, after V lost 5 bases and J lost 2 bases. In germline, CDR1 is SEHNR, CDR2 FQNEAQ (reference sequence). In DNA, the CDR3 is TGTGCCAGCAGCCCCAGCGAGACAGGGAACTATGGCTACACCTTC. The encoded protein is CASSPSETGNYGYTF. Full variable domain (missing parts from reference TRBV7-9 and TRBJ1-2): DTGVSQNPRHKITKRGQNVTFRCDPISEHNRLYWYRQTLGQGPEFLTYFQNEAQLEKSRLLSDRFSAERPKGSFSTLEIQRTEQGDSAMYLCASSPSETGNYGYTFGSGTRLTVV.

The chain has TRBV9 and TRBJ2-3; 15 bases line up with TRBD2. After removal of 0 bases from V and 5 bases from J, the junction contained 7 bases not matched to a gene. The germline V gene has CDR1 SGDLS and CDR2 YYNGEE. The CDR3 extends over 18 amino acids. The CDR3, as DNA: TGTGCCAGCAGCGTAGTGCCGGGACTAGCGGGGGGCGGAGATACGCAGTATTTT. Protein product: CASSVVPGLAGGGDTQYF.

V is TRBV7-9 and J is TRBJ2-7; D unclear. Trimming removed 3 bases from V and 2 bases from J, with 8 bases in between. The CDR3 is 13 amino acids. CDR1 is SEHNR, CDR2 FQNEAQ, per germline (reference sequence). This CDR3 is CASSFRNTYEQYF. CDR3 bases: TGTGCCAGCAGCTTCAGAAACACCTACGAGCAGTACTTC.

The J gene is TRBJ2-7, the V gene TRBV3-1 (or the pseudogene TRBV3-2), with D possibly matching TRBD2 (6 bases). Deletions cut 5 bases from V and 5 bases from J, with 19 bases between. This CDR3 comprises 15 residues. Looked up from germline, CDR1 is LGHDT and CDR2 is YNNKEL (reference sequence). The CDR3 region is CASSTRLRGGNEQYF. The CDR3 bases are TGTGCCAGCAGCACCCGGCTTCGCGGCGGGAACGAGCAGTACTTC.

CDR3 amino acids: CASSSGVRGRDEQFF. The CDR3 DNA reads as TGTGCCAGCAGCTCGGGGGTACGCGGGCGGGATGAGCAGTTCTTC. The chain carries TRBV13 and TRBJ2-1, with TRBD2 as a possible D gene (6 bases). Germline V gives CDR1 PRHDT, CDR2 FYEKMQ (reference sequence). The CDR3 covers 15 residues. V was clipped by 4 bases and J by 8 bases, with 18 bases between them.

J is TRBJ1-2 and V is TRBV9, with TRBD1 matching 10 bases. The CDR3 spans 17 residues. J was trimmed by 1 base and V by 3 bases; bases with no gene match: 9. Per germline, CDR1 SGDLS and CDR2 YYNGEE. CDR3 region: CASSGIGQGEFNYGYTF. The CDR3 nucleotides are TGTGCCAGCAGCGGTATTGGACAGGGGGAGTTTAACTATGGCTACACCTTC.

This clone was counted once. This chain uses TRBV7-8 with TRBJ1-6; 11 nucleotides line up with TRBD1. Germline-derived CDR1 and CDR2 are SGHVS and FQNEAQ. The CDR3 sequence is 17 residues long. The junction had 7 bases not matched to a gene; V was cut back by 1 base and J by 8 bases. In nucleotides, the CDR3 is TGTGCCAGCAGCTTAGGAGGACAGGGGGCCCGGTATTCACCCCTCCACTTT. Translation gives CASSLGGQGARYSPLHF.